The source of this T cell receptor (beta chain) is a study of cytomegalovirus exposure and HLA in healthy donors. Whole-study findings and limits: Productive status was seen about 90% or about 30% of the time for most TCR beta V segments in an earlier analysis.

Primers for the PCR totalled 60 Vbeta and 13 Jbeta. Original processing notes: In a later analysis, some 80 million unique TCR beta chains included roughly 11 million shared by two or more donors. Data came from immunoSEQ multiplex PCR; TCRdb stores just in-frame clones and leaves some out. V and J calls and clone size are copied from that table; D and trimming were computed from the DNA. This sample has some 100,000 clones, with under 80% found just once. This cohort consisted of healthy bone marrow donors. Germline V CDR1 and CDR2: SGHNT, YYREEE (reference sequence). The CDR3 consists of 15 residues. The germline V and J ends were trimmed by 0 bases and 1 base, with 10 bases remaining between them. Regarding this clone: Its specificity is unknown.

Material: PBMCs. The receptor's source is a man aged 35 to 55 in good health and CMV-seronegative. The gene calls are TRBV5-4 and TRBJ1-1; TRBD1 might be the D (5 bases). The CDR3 DNA is TGTGCCAGCAGCTTGGGGGGCAGATCGAACACTGAAGCTTTCTTT. Its protein is CASSLGGRSNTEAFF.